A selection of T cell receptor beta chains follows, all from one sample in a study of blood T cell repertoires in COVID-19. Measured with immunoSEQ multiplex PCR; TCRdb has only the in-frame clones, and not every one. Of around 250,000 clones in the sample, 84% were seen once. The sample comprised PBMCs or T cells enriched from blood (not recorded which). The receptor source for this set is a man younger than 45 with acute COVID-19. The CDR3 runs from the conserved cysteine through the conserved F or W. The D gene is left open where the match is weak. Clone sizes are given selectively: once, few, many, or a class where the clone is expanded.

TRBD1	TRBJ1-2	TRBV28	-	CASTVQGAGYGYTF	TGTGCCAGCACGGTGCAGGGGGCTGGCTATGGCTACACCTTC
-	TRBJ2-3	TRBV29-1	-	CSVDLDRAPDTQYF	TGCAGCGTAGACCTGGATCGAGCGCCAGATACGCAGTATTTT
-	TRBJ1-2	TRBV9	once	CASSPRQDNTGGYTF	TGTGCCAGCAGCCCCCGACAGGATAACACAGGTGGCTACACCTTC
TRBD2	TRBJ2-3	TRBV10-3	-	CAIRSSSGAGTDTQYF	TGTGCCATCAGGTCCTCTAGCGGAGCGGGCACAGATACGCAGTATTTT
TRBD2	TRBJ2-5	TRBV5-1	-	CASSLGAGGGQETQYF	TGCGCCAGCAGCCTCGGGGCGGGGGGCGGCCAAGAGACCCAGTACTTC
TRBD1	TRBJ1-1	TRBV18	-	CASSRPTGGPARAFF	TGTGCCAGCTCACGACCCACAGGGGGCCCTGCCAGGGCTTTCTTT
-	TRBJ1-2	TRBV7-2	-	CASSLAPGRDYGYTF	TGTGCCAGCAGCTTAGCTCCCGGGCGGGACTATGGCTACACCTTC
TRBD1	TRBJ2-6	TRBV6-1	-	CASSARDRTLSGANVLTF	TGTGCCAGCAGTGCCCGGGACAGAACACTCTCTGGGGCCAACGTCCTGACTTTC
-	TRBJ1-2	TRBV20-1	-	CSAPQSYGYTF	TGCAGTGCCCCACAGTCCTATGGCTACACCTTC
TRBD1	TRBJ1-6	TRBV2	few	CASKDRVSYNSPLHF	TGTGCCAGCAAGGACAGGGTCTCCTATAATTCACCCCTCCACTTT
TRBD1	TRBJ1-1	TRBV3-1/TRBV3-2	-	CASSQGTGRRLNTEAFF	TGTGCCAGCAGCCAGGGGACAGGGCGTCGACTGAACACTGAAGCTTTCTTT
-	TRBJ2-5	TRBV6-5	-	CASRDSGETQYF	TGTGCCAGCAGGGACAGTGGGGAGACCCAGTACTTC
TRBD2	TRBJ2-1	TRBV7-8	-	CASSLISSGAYNEQFF	TGTGCCAGCAGCTTGATATCTAGCGGAGCGTACAATGAGCAGTTCTTC
TRBD1	TRBJ2-2	TRBV9	-	CASSPRTGHSNTGELFF	TGTGCCAGCAGCCCGAGGACAGGGCACTCGAACACCGGGGAGCTGTTTTTT
TRBD1	TRBJ1-1	TRBV9	-	CASSPQTGRNTEAFF	TGTGCCAGCAGCCCGCAGACAGGGCGGAACACTGAAGCTTTCTTT
TRBD1	TRBJ1-2	TRBV6-6	-	CASSPDRGGGYTF	TGTGCCAGCAGCCCAGACAGGGGGGGTGGCTACACCTTC
TRBD1	TRBJ2-5	TRBV24-1	-	CATSDLVGTVPETQYF	TGTGCCACCAGTGATTTGGTAGGGACAGTTCCAGAGACCCAGTACTTC
-	TRBJ1-5	TRBV7-9	once	CASSLQGSNQPQHF	TGTGCCAGCAGCTTACAGGGCAGCAATCAGCCCCAGCATTTT
-	TRBJ2-5	TRBV6-4	-	CASSALPGGTTETQYF	TGTGCCAGCAGTGCGCTACCCGGTGGGACAACGGAGACCCAGTACTTC
-	TRBJ1-1	TRBV6-5	-	CASSSADSGAFF	TGTGCCAGCAGTTCTGCCGACAGTGGCGCTTTCTTT
-	TRBJ1-4	TRBV2	-	CASNSVSTNEKLFF	TGTGCCAGCAATTCGGTGTCTACTAATGAAAAACTGTTTTTT
-	TRBJ1-1	TRBV19	once	CASGGGVTEAFF	TGTGCCAGTGGTGGGGGGGTCACTGAAGCTTTCTTT
-	TRBJ1-4	TRBV2	-	CASSLERLSGNEKLFF	TGTGCCAGCAGCCTTGAACGTCTGTCGGGTAATGAAAAACTGTTTTTT
-	TRBJ2-5	TRBV18	-	CASSPPTEVETQYF	TGTGCCAGCTCACCACCGACGGAGGTGGAGACCCAGTACTTC
-	TRBJ1-3	TRBV18	-	CASSPPEGFGNTIYF	TGTGCCAGCTCACCACCGGAGGGATTTGGAAACACCATATATTTT
-	TRBJ2-1	TRBV6-5	-	CASSSGAGYEQFF	TGTGCCAGCAGCTCCGGCGCAGGGTATGAGCAGTTCTTC
TRBD1	TRBJ1-1	TRBV6-4	-	CASSATGETEAFF	TGTGCCAGCAGTGCCACAGGGGAGACTGAAGCTTTCTTT
-	TRBJ1-6	TRBV27	-	CASSLQGISNSPLHF	TGTGCCAGCAGTTTACAGGGGATAAGCAATTCACCCCTCCACTTT
-	TRBJ1-4	TRBV15	-	CATSPRLAMLGEKLFF	TGTGCCACCAGCCCTCGACTCGCCATGCTTGGGGAAAAACTGTTTTTT
TRBD1	TRBJ1-2	TRBV4-1	-	CASSQPTWGTVMIYTF	TGCGCCAGCAGCCAACCTACCTGGGGGACAGTTATGATCTACACCTTC
TRBD1	TRBJ2-2	TRBV27	-	CASSSTTGWIGELFF	TGTGCCAGCAGTTCCACGACAGGGTGGATCGGGGAGCTGTTTTTT
TRBD1	TRBJ2-4	TRBV28	-	CASSPGGTGNIQYF	TGTGCCAGCAGTCCAGGTGGGACAGGGAACATTCAGTACTTC
-	TRBJ1-6	TRBV19	-	CASSPRDLPLHF	TGTGCCAGTAGTCCCCGGGACTTACCCCTCCACTTT
-	TRBJ1-1	TRBV3-1/TRBV3-2	-	CASSQGSRTEAFF	TGTGCCAGCAGCCAAGGGAGCCGGACTGAAGCTTTCTTT
-	TRBJ2-2	TRBV5-4	once	CASLGASGGAGTGELFF	TGTGCCAGCTTGGGGGCTAGCGGAGGGGCGGGCACCGGGGAGCTGTTTTTT
-	TRBJ1-1	TRBV3-1/TRBV3-2	once	CASSPRTAVTEAFF	TGTGCCAGCAGCCCGCGGACAGCTGTCACTGAAGCTTTCTTT
TRBD1	TRBJ1-3	TRBV7-2	-	CASSLRTGSGNTIYF	TGTGCCAGCAGCTTACGGACAGGTTCAGGAAACACCATATATTTT
-	TRBJ2-1	TRBV19	-	CASTTRTLPHNEQFF	TGTGCCAGTACCACGCGAACTTTGCCTCACAATGAGCAGTTCTTC
TRBD2	TRBJ2-5	TRBV12-3/TRBV12-4	once	CAIGGGKETQYF	TGTGCCATCGGGGGGGGGAAAGAGACCCAGTACTTC
-	TRBJ1-1	TRBV11-2	few	CASSLVGNTEAFF	TGTGCCAGCAGCTTAGTCGGGAACACTGAAGCTTTCTTT
TRBD2	TRBJ2-3	TRBV9	-	CASSVAGLAGGTPGADTQYF	TGTGCCAGCAGCGTGGCGGGACTAGCGGGAGGGACGCCGGGGGCGGATACGCAGTATTTT